This entry lists 26 T cell receptor beta chains sequenced from one sample in a study of CD8 T cells in ankylosing spondylitis. In TCRdb, the 5' RACE reads were re-called with MiXCR into one record per CDR3 protein. The repertoire includes 200,000 to 300,000 distinct CDR3 sequences, approximately 12% of them detected once, and 6% to 8% sits in the top ten. The material sequenced was blood, either unsorted or a sorted T cell fraction (not recorded which). The receptors stem from a male donor with ankylosing spondylitis or in good health (not recorded which).

This clonotype was recorded at least ten times. The V gene is TRBV27, the J gene TRBJ1-1, with 8 bases lining up with TRBD1. Germline V CDR1 and CDR2: MNHEY, SMNVEV (reference sequence). The CDR3 runs to 13 residues. The V segment lost 7 bases and the J segment 4 bases; nucleotides outside the gene matches: 5. The CDR3 nucleotides read TGTGCCAGCACCTGGACAGGGAGCACTGAAGCTTTCTTT. Amino acids: CASTWTGSTEAFF.

This clonotype was observed many times. The J gene is TRBJ1-1, the V gene TRBV5-1, with a tentative D call TRBD1 (5 bases). Germline CDR1 reads SGHRS; CDR2 reads YFSETQ. This CDR3 is 13 amino acids long. The germline V and J ends were trimmed by 5 bases and 7 bases, with 15 bases remaining between them. In DNA, the CDR3 is TGCGCCAGCAGATTTGGAGGGGCTGATGAAGCTTTCTTT. Encoded protein: CASRFGGADEAFF.

The table lists this clonotype with many counts. The chain links TRBV10-3 to TRBJ2-3, with D perhaps given as TRBD1 or TRBD2 (5 bases each). Germline V CDR1 and CDR2: ENHRY, SYGVKD. The CDR3 sequence is 14 residues long. V lost 4 bases to trimming and J lost 0 bases, with 8 bases between them. The CDR3 spells CAISGGISTDTQYF. The CDR3 nucleotides are TGTGCCATCAGTGGGGGGATTAGCACAGATACGCAGTATTTT.

This clonotype was counted many times. The rearrangement joins TRBV12-5 to TRBJ1-2, with D possibly TRBD1 on 6 matching bases. Trimming removed 4 bases at V and 5 bases at J, with 8 bases between. CDR3 length: 12 residues. The germline CDR1 and CDR2 sequences are LGHNT and FRNRAP. CDR3 DNA sequence: TGTGCTAGTGGTTGGGGACAATATGGCTACACCTTC. Its protein product is CASGWGQYGYTF.

The chain combines TRBV4-1 with TRBJ2-7; the D is unclear. Trimming shortened V by 0 bases and J by 0 bases, and 9 bases separated the two germline ends. CDR1 and CDR2 (germline): MGHRA, YSYEKL. The CDR3 runs to 15 residues. CDR3 amino acids: CASSQDMGSSYEQYF. CDR3 DNA: TGCGCCAGCAGCCAAGATATGGGAAGCTCCTACGAGCAGTACTTC.

This clonotype was counted a few times. The CDR3 DNA sequence: TGTGCCAGCAGCTGGGGAGGCGGGTTTTATGGCTACACCTTC. Residues: CASSWGGGFYGYTF. V and J are TRBV5-6 and TRBJ1-2; no clear D gene. This CDR3 contains 14 residues. Germline CDR1 SGHDT, CDR2 YYEEEE. V lost 3 bases to trimming and J lost 5 bases, with 14 bases between them.

The CDR3 is CASSDQVVGQETQYF. CDR3 bases: TGTGCCAGCAGTGATCAAGTAGTAGGACAAGAGACCCAGTACTTC. The rearrangement links TRBV12-3 or TRBV12-4 to TRBJ2-5; unclear D gene. The V end was cut by 5 bases, the J end by 2 bases, with 15 bases between. The CDR3 totals 15 residues.

This clonotype showed up many times. This chain joins TRBV9 and TRBJ2-2; a possible D gene is TRBD1 (5 bases). Germline V gives CDR1 SGDLS, CDR2 YYNGEE. V was cut by 0 bases and J by 5 bases, with 8 bases left in between. The CDR3 is made up of 14 amino acids. The CDR3 here is CASSVVPGTGELFF. The CDR3 DNA sequence: TGTGCCAGCAGCGTAGTCCCAGGGACCGGGGAGCTGTTTTTT.

This clonotype was picked up many times. The CDR3 loop is CSVDRDPTGVSTDTQYF. In DNA form, the CDR3 reads TGCAGCGTTGACCGAGACCCGACAGGGGTTAGCACAGATACGCAGTATTTT. The chain uses TRBV29-1 and TRBJ2-3; 8 nucleotides match TRBD1. The V gene's germline CDR1 is SQVTM and CDR2 ANQGSEA. With V trimmed by 3 bases and J by 0 bases, 11 bases remained unmatched. The CDR3 has 17 amino acids.

This clonotype was recorded at least ten times. The chain is built from TRBV5-1 and TRBJ2-3; D uncertain. The V gene's germline CDR1 is SGHRS and CDR2 YFSETQ. The germline V and J ends were trimmed by 3 bases and 1 base, with 9 bases remaining between them. CDR3 length: 14 residues. CDR3 DNA sequence: TGCGCCAGCAGCTCTGGGGAACGCACAGATACGCAGTATTTT. Protein: CASSSGERTDTQYF.

In this sample, this clonotype turned up many times. The rearrangement joins TRBV10-3 to TRBJ2-3; D is unresolved. Trimming took 7 bases from V and 5 from J, leaving 13 bases between them. From germline, CDR1 is ENHRY and CDR2 SYGVKD. The CDR3 loop spans 13 amino acids. DNA of the CDR3: TGTGCCATCAACGTCGACTCAGGAGATACGCAGTATTTT. As protein: CAINVDSGDTQYF.

The table lists this clonotype with many counts. As DNA, the CDR3 is TGCAGTGCTAAAACGACGATCCATAGCTACGAGCAGTACTTC. Protein product: CSAKTTIHSYEQYF. V gene TRBV20-1 combines with J gene TRBJ2-7; no definite D call. Trimming took 4 bases from V and 3 from J, leaving 16 bases between them. From germline, CDR1 is DFQATT and CDR2 SNEGSKA (reference sequence). The CDR3 is made up of 14 amino acids.

This clonotype has ten or more counts. V usage is TRBV6-5 and J usage is TRBJ1-1; D not certain. Trimming removed 2 bases from V and 1 base from J, with 8 bases in between. The CDR3 length is 14 residues. Germline CDR1 MNHEY, CDR2 SVGAGI. This chain's CDR3 is CASSYGLANTEAFF. Written as DNA, the CDR3 is TGTGCCAGCAGTTACGGGTTGGCGAACACTGAAGCTTTCTTT.

V is TRBV2 and J is TRBJ2-5; D is perhaps TRBD1 (6 bases). The V and J ends lost 3 bases and 5 bases respectively, with 16 bases between them. This CDR3 region has 15 residues. The germline V gene has CDR1 SNHLY and CDR2 FYNNEI. CDR3 protein: CASSDETGFGETQYF. CDR3 nucleotide sequence: TGTGCCAGCAGTGACGAGACAGGCTTCGGCGAGACCCAGTACTTC.

This clonotype was seen ten or more times. The chain combines TRBV27 with TRBJ2-1; D gene ambiguous. This CDR3 region has 14 residues. CDR1 is MNHEY and CDR2 is SMNVEV in the germline V gene (reference sequence). The V end was cut by 2 bases, the J end by 4 bases, with 9 bases between. The CDR3 nucleotides are TGTGCCAGCAGTTTAGGGGTCAAGTACAATGAGCAGTTCTTC. This gives the protein CASSLGVKYNEQFF.

This clonotype was seen ten or more times. DNA for the CDR3: TGCAGTGCTAGAGGTCGTCTAGCGAGAGATACGCAGTATTTT. This translates into CSARGRLARDTQYF. This chain joins TRBV20-1 and TRBJ2-3; tentatively, D is TRBD2 (6 bases). Between the trimmed V and J ends, which lost 1 base and 5 bases, there was a span of 13 bases. The germline CDR1 and CDR2 sequences are DFQATT and SNEGSKA (reference sequence). This CDR3 is built from 14 residues.

At least ten counts were recorded for this clonotype. V is TRBV5-1 and J is TRBJ2-1; TRBD2 agrees at 9 bases. The J segment lost 7 bases and the V segment lost 0 bases, leaving 11 bases of the junction unmatched. Looked up from germline, CDR1 is SGHRS and CDR2 is YFSETQ. This CDR3 is 17 amino acids long. Written as DNA, the CDR3 is TGCGCCAGCAGCTTGGATCCTAGCGGGATGAACCTTAATGAGCAGTTCTTC. Its translation is CASSLDPSGMNLNEQFF.

This clonotype turned up a few times. This chain uses TRBV30 with TRBJ2-3, with D possibly being TRBD2 (5 bases). V lost 5 bases and J lost 5, with 14 bases in between. Looked up from germline, CDR1 is GTSNPN and CDR2 is SVGIG (reference sequence). The CDR3 runs to 13 residues. Here the CDR3 reads CAWGRGWEDTQYF. CDR3 DNA sequence: TGTGCCTGGGGTCGGGGTTGGGAAGATACGCAGTATTTT.

In its sample, this clonotype was seen many times. The gene calls are TRBV15 and TRBJ2-1; D is ambiguous. V was shortened by 3 bases and J by 5 bases, with 2 bases between the two germline ends. The CDR3 sequence is 11 residues long. Germline loops: CDR1 LNHNV, CDR2 YYDKDF (reference sequence). DNA for the CDR3: TGTGCCACCAGCAGTGACAATGAGCAGTTCTTC. Amino acids: CATSSDNEQFF.

The sample holds many counts of this clonotype. J is TRBJ1-5 and V is TRBV7-2; the D is unclear. The CDR3 spans 17 residues. V shed 1 base and J shed 2 bases, with 15 bases lying between them. Germline loops: CDR1 SGHTA, CDR2 FQGNSA. The CDR3, as DNA: TGTGCCAGCAGCTTAGTCCCCCGGGATTTTGGCAATCAGCCCCAGCATTTT. Amino acids: CASSLVPRDFGNQPQHF.

This clonotype was counted only a few times. This chain joins TRBV12-3 or TRBV12-4 and TRBJ1-1; 7 nucleotides agree with TRBD1. Trimming at V came to 4 bases and at J to 1 base, leaving 6 bases not matched to a gene. This CDR3 region has 15 residues. For the CDR3, the DNA is TGTGCCAGCAGTTCCGGACAGGACGAGAACACTGAAGCTTTCTTT. It encodes CASSSGQDENTEAFF.

The table lists this clonotype with a few counts. The chain recombines TRBV7-3 with TRBJ2-7; 7 positions match TRBD1. CDR3 size: 15 residues. The J segment lost 4 bases and the V segment lost 2 bases, leaving 8 bases of the junction unmatched. Germline V CDR1 and CDR2: SGHTA, FQGTGA. The CDR3 DNA follows: TGTGCCAGCAGCTTAGGTTTGGGACAGACTTACGAGCAGTACTTC. This codes for CASSLGLGQTYEQYF. The whole variable domain, filled in from reference TRBV7-3 and TRBJ2-7, reads GAGVSQTPSNKVTEKGKYVELRCDPISGHTALYWYRQSLGQGPEFLIYFQGTGAADDSGLPNDRFFAVRPEGSVSTLKIQRTERGDSAVYLCASSLGLGQTYEQYFGPGTRLTVT.

This clonotype was recorded many times. This chain uses TRBV20-1 with TRBJ1-1; D is perhaps TRBD1 (5 bases). Deletions cut 6 bases from V and 0 bases from J, with 11 bases between. CDR1 and CDR2 (germline): DFQATT, SNEGSKA (reference sequence). This CDR3 spans 13 amino acids. As DNA, the CDR3 is TGCAGTGCCCGGGACTCCATGAACACTGAAGCTTTCTTT. It specifies CSARDSMNTEAFF.

For this clonotype: This sequence may be a read error, since a much larger clone differs from it by one base. The chain uses TRBV20-1 and TRBJ2-7, with D perhaps matching TRBD2 (6 bases). The CDR3 length is 15 residues. Germline V CDR1 and CDR2: DFQATT, SNEGSKA (reference sequence). The CDR3 protein is CIAIDRELSSYEQYF. DNA of the CDR3: TGCATTGCTATAGACCGGGAGTTAAGCTCCTACGAGCAGTACTTC.

The rearrangement joins TRBV2 to TRBJ2-2; D may be TRBD2 (6 bases). V dropped 7 bases and J dropped 6 bases, with 12 bases sitting between them. The CDR3 length is 13 residues. Germline CDR1 is SNHLY and CDR2 is FYNNEI. The CDR3 region has the DNA TGTGCCAGCAACAGCGGGTCGTCCGGGGAGCTGTTTTTT. This gives the protein CASNSGSSGELFF.

This clonotype was seen more than once but under ten times. The rearrangement uses TRBV20-1 and TRBJ2-2; the match to TRBD1 covers 9 bases. The trim removed 0 bases at V and 7 bases at J, leaving 6 bases unmatched. Germline CDR1 DFQATT, CDR2 SNEGSKA (reference sequence). CDR3 size: 15 residues. The CDR3 DNA reads as TGCAGTGCTAGAGATAACACAGGGGGCATCGGGGAGCTGTTTTTT. It codes for CSARDNTGGIGELFF.